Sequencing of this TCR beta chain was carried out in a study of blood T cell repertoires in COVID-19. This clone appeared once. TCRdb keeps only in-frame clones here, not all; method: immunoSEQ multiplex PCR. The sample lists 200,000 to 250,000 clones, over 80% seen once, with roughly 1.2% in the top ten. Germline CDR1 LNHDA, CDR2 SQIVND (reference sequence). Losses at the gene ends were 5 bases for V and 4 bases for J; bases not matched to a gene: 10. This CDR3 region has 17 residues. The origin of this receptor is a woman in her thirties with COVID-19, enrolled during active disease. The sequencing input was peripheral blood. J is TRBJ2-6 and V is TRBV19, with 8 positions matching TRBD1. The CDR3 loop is CASSAGQGLGGANVLTF. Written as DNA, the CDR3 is TGTGCCAGTAGTGCCGGACAGGGTTTAGGCGGGGCCAACGTCCTGACTTTC.